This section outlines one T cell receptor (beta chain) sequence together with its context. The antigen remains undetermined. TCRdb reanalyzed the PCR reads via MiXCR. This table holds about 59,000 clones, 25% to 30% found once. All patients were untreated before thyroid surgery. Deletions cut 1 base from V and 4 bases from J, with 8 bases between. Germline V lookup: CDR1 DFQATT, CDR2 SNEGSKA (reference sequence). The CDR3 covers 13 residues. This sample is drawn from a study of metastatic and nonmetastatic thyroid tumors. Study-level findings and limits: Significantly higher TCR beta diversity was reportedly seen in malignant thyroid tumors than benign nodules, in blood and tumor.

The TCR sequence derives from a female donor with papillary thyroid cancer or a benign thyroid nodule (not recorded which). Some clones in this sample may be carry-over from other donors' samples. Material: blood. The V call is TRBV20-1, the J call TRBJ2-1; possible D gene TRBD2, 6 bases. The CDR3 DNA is TGCAGTGCTAGAGGGCTAGCGTACAATGAGCAGTTCTTC. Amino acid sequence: CSARGLAYNEQFF.